Listed here are 11 T cell receptor beta chains from one sample, sequenced in a study of T cell repertoires in cytomegalovirus infection. TCRdb re-derived calls from the reads in MiXCR, one entry per CDR3 protein. Among about 140,000 distinct CDR3 sequences listed, about 6% were seen once. Sample: PBMCs. The receptors stem from a human donor in good health (CMV status not recorded). Some clones in this sample may be carry-over from other donors' samples.

This clonotype occurred many times. The J gene is TRBJ2-2, the V gene TRBV24-1, with TRBD1 identical over 9 bases. CDR3 length: 16 residues. Looked up from germline, CDR1 is KGHDR and CDR2 is SFDVKD. V was clipped by 4 bases and J by 1 base; unmatched bases: 3. The CDR3 nucleotides read TGTGCCACCAGTGACCCGGACAGGGGGAACACCGGGGAGCTGTTTTTT. This gives the protein CATSDPDRGNTGELFF.

At least ten counts were recorded for this clonotype. V is TRBV7-2 and J is TRBJ1-1; D gene ambiguous. The length of the CDR3 is 16 residues. Trimming removed 4 bases at V and 1 base at J, with 16 bases between. CDR1 is SGHTA, CDR2 FQGNSA, per germline. Written as DNA, the CDR3 is TGTGCCAGCAGCTACCATCGCCGGGGAGAGAACACTGAAGCTTTCTTT. This codes for CASSYHRRGENTEAFF.

This clonotype was observed a handful of times. V usage is TRBV5-4 and J usage is TRBJ2-4; D unresolved. The CDR3 contains 14 residues. Germline V gene data show CDR1 as SGHNT and CDR2 as YYREEE (reference sequence). V lost 4 bases and J 1 base, leaving 9 bases between the germline ends. CDR3 nucleotide sequence: TGTGCCAGCAGCACTCGGCTGGCCAAAAACATTCAGTACTTC. It encodes CASSTRLAKNIQYF.

This clonotype was counted at least ten times. V gene TRBV12-3 or TRBV12-4 combines with J gene TRBJ1-5, with D unresolved. V gave up 3 bases and J gave up 2 bases, with 11 bases separating them. This CDR3 has 15 amino acids. The CDR3 spells CASSFSPAGNQPQHF. CDR3 bases: TGTGCCAGCAGTTTTTCCCCTGCAGGCAATCAGCCCCAGCATTTT.

This rearrangement joins TRBV30 to TRBJ1-2; 7 bases map to TRBD1. Germline loops: CDR1 GTSNPN, CDR2 SVGIG (reference sequence). This CDR3 region has 14 residues. J gave up 2 bases and V 0 bases, and 3 bases lay outside the gene matches. The CDR3: CAWSVDRANYGYTF. The CDR3, as DNA: TGTGCCTGGAGTGTCGACAGGGCCAACTATGGCTACACCTTC. The full variable domain, rest sourced from reference TRBV30 and TRBJ1-2, is SQTIHQWPATLVQPVGSPLSLECTVEGTSNPNLYWYRQAAGRGLQLLFYSVGIGQISSEVPQNLSASRPQDRQFILSSKKLLLSDSGFYLCAWSVDRANYGYTFGSGTRLTVV.

In this sample, this clonotype turned up many times. The chain combines TRBV14 with TRBJ2-3; 9 bases map to TRBD2. CDR1 and CDR2 from the germline V gene are SGHDN and FVKESK. CDR3 size: 20 residues. V shed 2 bases, J shed 2 bases, and the junction held 17 bases outside the gene matches. In DNA, the CDR3 is TGTGCCAGCAGCCAATTAGAGCGGGGGGTCCACGACCGCCTCACAGATACGCAGTATTTT. Protein: CASSQLERGVHDRLTDTQYF.

This clonotype was seen a handful of times. The chain has TRBV28 and TRBJ2-2; D is unresolved. In germline, CDR1 is MDHEN, CDR2 SYDVKM. The CDR3 covers 15 residues. Trimming cost V 4 bases and J 1 base, with 10 bases left between them. The CDR3 bases are TGTGCCAGCAGTTCGGGCTCGAGGAACACCGGGGAGCTGTTTTTT. Its protein is CASSSGSRNTGELFF. The variable domain in full, completed from reference TRBV28 and TRBJ2-2, reads DVKVTQSSRYLVKRTGEKVFLECVQDMDHENMFWYRQDPGLGLRLIYFSYDVKMKEKGDIPEGYSVSREKKERFSLILESASTNQTSMYLCASSSGSRNTGELFFGEGSRLTVL.

This clonotype was counted many times. This rearrangement joins TRBV6-5 to TRBJ2-1, with TRBD2 matching over 7 bases. The trim removed 2 bases at V and 14 bases at J, leaving 6 bases unmatched. This CDR3 contains 12 residues. Germline-derived CDR1 and CDR2 are MNHEY and SVGAGI. Here the CDR3 DNA reads TGTGCCAGCAGTTACACCCGACTAGCAGAGTTCTTC. Amino acid sequence: CASSYTRLAEFF.

J is TRBJ2-5 and V is TRBV5-1; 8 bases align to TRBD1. The V and J ends lost 2 bases and 5 bases, in that order; junction bases with no gene match: 5. Germline V gene data show CDR1 as SGHRS and CDR2 as YFSETQ. The CDR3 has 14 amino acids. This chain's CDR3 is CASSFGQGRETQYF. The CDR3 coding sequence is TGCGCCAGCAGCTTCGGACAGGGACGCGAGACCCAGTACTTC.

This clonotype showed up just a few times. V and J are TRBV6-6 and TRBJ1-2; D may be TRBD1 (6 bases). Germline V gene sequence: CDR1 MNHNY, CDR2 SVGAGI (reference sequence). V was shortened by 6 bases and J by 4 bases, with 21 bases between the two germline ends. There are 16 residues in the CDR3. The CDR3 region has the DNA TGTGCCAGCAGGCAAACCGGGACACCTTATGTCTATGGCTACACCTTC. The encoded protein is CASRQTGTPYVYGYTF.

The table lists this clonotype with many counts. This chain joins TRBV29-1 and TRBJ1-1, with D possibly being TRBD1 (5 bases). V lost 4 bases to trimming and J lost 2 bases, with 14 bases between them. The length of the CDR3 is 14 residues. CDR1 SQVTM and CDR2 ANQGSEA come from the germline V gene. The CDR3 DNA is TGCAGCGTTGCGCCGAGACAGAGAAACACTGAAGCTTTCTTT. As protein: CSVAPRQRNTEAFF.